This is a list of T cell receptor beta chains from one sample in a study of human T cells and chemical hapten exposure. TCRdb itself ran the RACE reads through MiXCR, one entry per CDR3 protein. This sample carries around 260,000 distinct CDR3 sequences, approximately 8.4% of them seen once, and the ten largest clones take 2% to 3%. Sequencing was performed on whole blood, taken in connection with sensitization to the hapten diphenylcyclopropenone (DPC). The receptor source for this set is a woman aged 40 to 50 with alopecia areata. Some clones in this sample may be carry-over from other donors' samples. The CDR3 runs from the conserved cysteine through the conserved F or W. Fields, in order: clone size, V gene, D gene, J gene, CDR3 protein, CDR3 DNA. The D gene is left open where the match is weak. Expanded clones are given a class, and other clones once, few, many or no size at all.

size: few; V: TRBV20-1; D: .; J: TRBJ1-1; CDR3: CSASVRTEAFF; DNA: TGCAGTGCTAGCGTCCGCACTGAAGCTTTCTTT
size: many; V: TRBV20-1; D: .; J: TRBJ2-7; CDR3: CSASAGLSYEQYF; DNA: TGCAGTGCTAGTGCGGGACTCTCCTACGAGCAGTACTTC
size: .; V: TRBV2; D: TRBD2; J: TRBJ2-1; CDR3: CASSPGLAGDNEQFF; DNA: TGTGCCAGCAGCCCCGGACTAGCGGGGGACAATGAGCAGTTCTTC
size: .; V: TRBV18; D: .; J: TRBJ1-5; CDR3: CASSPNQGYSNQPQHF; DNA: TGTGCCAGCTCACCGAATCAGGGATATAGCAATCAGCCCCAGCATTTT
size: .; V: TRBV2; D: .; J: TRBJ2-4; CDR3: CASPPGLAKNIQYF; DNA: TGTGCCAGTCCCCCCGGACTAGCCAAAAACATTCAGTACTTC
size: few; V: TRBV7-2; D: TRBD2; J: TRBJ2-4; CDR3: CASSRTSGRDGSKNIQYF; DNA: TGTGCCAGCAGCCGGACTAGCGGGAGAGATGGGTCCAAAAACATTCAGTACTTC
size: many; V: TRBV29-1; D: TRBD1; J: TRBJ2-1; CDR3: CSVGQGASLGNEQFF; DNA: TGCAGCGTGGGACAGGGTGCTTCCCTCGGCAATGAGCAGTTCTTC
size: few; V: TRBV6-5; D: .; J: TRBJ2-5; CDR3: CASSYGVLGETQYF; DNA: TGTGCCAGCAGTTACGGGGTTTTAGGAGAGACCCAGTACTTC
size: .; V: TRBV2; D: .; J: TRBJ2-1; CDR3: CASSGPGNEQFF; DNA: TGTGCCAGCAGTGGGCCGGGCAATGAGCAGTTCTTC
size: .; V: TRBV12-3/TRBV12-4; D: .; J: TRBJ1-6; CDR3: CASSYGGASNSPLHF; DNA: TGTGCCAGCAGTTATGGGGGGGCGTCTAATTCACCCCTCCACTTT
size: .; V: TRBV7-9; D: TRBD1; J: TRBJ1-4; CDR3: CASTQGQGASNEKLFF; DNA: TGTGCCAGCACCCAAGGACAGGGGGCATCTAATGAAAAACTGTTTTTT
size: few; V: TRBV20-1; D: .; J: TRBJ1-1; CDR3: CSAYDTMNTEAFF; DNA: TGCAGTGCTTACGATACGATGAACACTGAAGCTTTCTTT
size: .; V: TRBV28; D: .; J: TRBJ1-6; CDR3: CASSFEGLGNSPLHF; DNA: TGTGCCAGCAGTTTTGAGGGACTCGGCAATTCACCCCTCCACTTT
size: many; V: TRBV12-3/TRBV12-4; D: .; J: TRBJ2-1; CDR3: CASSPREAGPYNEQFF; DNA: TGTGCCAGCAGCCCTAGAGAGGCGGGACCGTACAATGAGCAGTTCTTC
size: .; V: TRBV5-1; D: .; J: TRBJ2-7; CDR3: CASSLAPDYEQYF; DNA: TGCGCCAGCAGCTTGGCCCCGGACTACGAGCAGTACTTC
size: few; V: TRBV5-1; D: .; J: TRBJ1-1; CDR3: CASSLFGFDTEAFF; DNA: TGCGCCAGCAGCTTGTTCGGATTCGACACTGAAGCTTTCTTT
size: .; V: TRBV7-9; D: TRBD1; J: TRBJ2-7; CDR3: CASSTAPGTGSYEQYF; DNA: TGTGCCAGCAGCACAGCCCCCGGGACAGGGTCCTACGAGCAGTACTTC
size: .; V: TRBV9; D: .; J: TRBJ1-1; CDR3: CASSVVGDPEAFF; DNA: TGTGCCAGCAGCGTAGTTGGGGACCCCGAAGCTTTCTTT